These T cell receptor beta chains were read from a single sample in a study of T cell responses to AZD1222 COVID-19 vaccine. Method: immunoSEQ multiplex PCR; TCRdb's copy keeps in-frame clones and lacks some. The profile shows roughly 80,000 clones, approximately 90% of them singletons. The sample was peripheral blood, taken 28 days after the second AZD1222 dose. These receptors came from an adult who received the AZD1222 COVID-19 vaccine. Each CDR3 is given with its conserved first and last residue. A D gene is named only where the DNA matches it firmly. Clone size is not always given. Where it is, it says once, few, many or a class for expanded clones.

length	D	V	J	size	CDR3	DNA
14	TRBD1	TRBV7-2	TRBJ2-7	NA	CASSLFSGGGEQYF	TGTGCCAGCAGCTTATTCTCAGGGGGCGGTGAGCAGTACTTC
13	TRBD1	TRBV10-3	TRBJ1-6	NA	CAISDGTDSPLHF	TGTGCCATCAGTGACGGGACAGATTCACCCCTCCACTTT
14	NA	TRBV10-3	TRBJ1-2	NA	CASRTDLALYGYTF	TGTGCCAGCCGGACGGACCTTGCTCTCTATGGCTACACCTTC
13	NA	TRBV18	TRBJ1-2	once	CASSPVLNYGYTF	TGTGCCAGCTCACCTGTCCTTAACTATGGCTACACCTTC
15	NA	TRBV3-1/TRBV3-2	TRBJ2-1	NA	CASSQNGDTYNEQFF	TGTGCCAGCAGCCAGAATGGGGACACCTACAATGAGCAGTTCTTC
14	NA	TRBV14	TRBJ2-5	NA	CASSQGAWGETQYF	TGTGCCAGCAGCCAAGGGGCATGGGGGGAGACCCAGTACTTC
16	TRBD2	TRBV6-2/TRBV6-3	TRBJ2-1	NA	CASSYSNSGDFYEQFF	TGTGCCAGCAGTTACTCGAACAGCGGGGATTTCTATGAGCAGTTCTTC
16	NA	TRBV5-1	TRBJ1-4	NA	CASSSTGTIIREKLFF	TGCGCCAGCAGCTCAACCGGGACCATCATTCGTGAAAAACTGTTTTTT
16	NA	TRBV7-9	TRBJ1-5	NA	CASTQWRNWRNQPQHF	TGTGCCAGCACTCAGTGGAGGAACTGGCGCAATCAGCCCCAGCATTTT
12	TRBD1	TRBV6-5	TRBJ1-6	NA	CASKTGGSPLHF	TGTGCCAGCAAGACAGGGGGTTCACCCCTCCACTTT
16	TRBD2	TRBV7-2	TRBJ2-4	NA	CASSLAGRGAKNIQYF	TGTGCCAGCAGCTTAGCAGGGCGGGGGGCCAAAAACATTCAGTACTTC
13	NA	TRBV7-2	TRBJ1-2	once	CASSLAMGDGYTF	TGTGCCAGCAGCTTAGCGATGGGGGATGGCTACACCTTC
14	NA	TRBV5-1	TRBJ2-5	NA	CASSHPGQQETQYF	TGCGCCAGCAGCCACCCGGGCCAACAAGAGACCCAGTACTTC
12	NA	TRBV27	TRBJ2-7	few	CASSHREYEQYF	TGTGCCAGCAGCCACAGGGAGTACGAGCAGTACTTC
13	TRBD2	TRBV3-1/TRBV3-2	TRBJ2-7	NA	CASSQGGGYEQYF	TGTGCCAGCAGCCAAGGGGGAGGGTACGAGCAGTACTTC
13	TRBD1	TRBV29-1	TRBJ1-3	NA	CSVGGQGGNTIYF	TGCAGCGTAGGGGGACAGGGAGGAAACACCATATATTTT
15	NA	TRBV2	TRBJ1-1	NA	CASSDRRGGETEAFF	TGTGCCAGCAGTGACCGCAGGGGCGGGGAAACTGAAGCTTTCTTT
13	NA	TRBV10-2	TRBJ2-5	NA	CASSYSSLETQYF	TGCGCCAGCAGCTATAGTTCTCTGGAGACCCAGTACTTC
14	NA	TRBV7-3	TRBJ2-7	NA	CASSLNGRRDEQYF	TGTGCCAGCAGCTTAAACGGTCGGCGCGACGAGCAGTACTTC
14	NA	TRBV11-2	TRBJ2-2	NA	CASSVDSYTGELFF	TGTGCCAGCAGCGTGGACTCTTACACCGGGGAGCTGTTTTTT
16	TRBD1	TRBV11-1	TRBJ2-1	NA	CASSSSRTGFVNEQFF	TGTGCCAGCAGCTCGTCTAGGACAGGGTTTGTGAATGAGCAGTTCTTC
15	TRBD1	TRBV5-1	TRBJ2-7	few	CASSLAGTGINEQYF	TGCGCCAGCAGCTTGGCCGGGACAGGGATAAACGAGCAGTACTTC
16	TRBD1	TRBV7-9	TRBJ2-6	NA	CASSSDRGPGANVLTF	TGTGCCAGCAGCTCCGACAGGGGGCCTGGGGCCAACGTCCTGACTTTC
14	TRBD1	TRBV28	TRBJ2-7	few	CASTLGTGAYEQYF	TGTGCCAGCACCTTGGGGACAGGGGCCTACGAGCAGTACTTC
13	TRBD2	TRBV3-1/TRBV3-2	TRBJ2-2	once	CASSHGGAGELFF	TGTGCCAGCAGCCACGGGGGGGCCGGGGAGCTGTTTTTT
13	NA	TRBV2	TRBJ1-1	NA	CASSDRGFTEAFF	TGTGCCAGCAGTGATAGGGGGTTCACTGAAGCTTTCTTT
14	NA	TRBV18	TRBJ1-3	NA	CASSLDISGNTIYF	TGTGCCAGCTCACTCGATATCTCTGGAAACACCATATATTTT
14	TRBD2	TRBV7-8	TRBJ2-7	once	CASSHPRGDYEQYF	TGTGCCAGCAGCCACCCCCGGGGGGACTACGAGCAGTACTTC
15	TRBD1	TRBV5-4	TRBJ1-2	NA	CASSSAPGGLYGYTF	TGTGCCAGCAGCTCAGCCCCAGGGGGGCTCTATGGCTACACCTTC
14	NA	TRBV6-5	TRBJ1-5	NA	CASKGRTGNQPQHF	TGTGCCAGCAAGGGGCGGACGGGCAATCAGCCCCAGCATTTT
16	NA	TRBV7-5	TRBJ2-1	NA	CAGASGSWSSYNEQFF	TGTGCTGGAGCTAGCGGGAGTTGGAGCTCCTACAATGAGCAGTTCTTC
14	NA	TRBV5-4	TRBJ1-1	NA	CASSPVPLRAEAFF	TGTGCCAGCAGCCCGGTCCCCTTGAGGGCTGAAGCTTTCTTT
16	NA	TRBV11-2	TRBJ2-4	NA	CASSLEGDLAKNIQYF	TGTGCCAGCAGCTTAGAAGGGGACCTAGCCAAAAACATTCAGTACTTC
13	TRBD2	TRBV5-6	TRBJ2-7	NA	CASSPGLTYEQYF	TGTGCCAGCAGCCCGGGACTAACCTACGAGCAGTACTTC
13	NA	TRBV5-3	TRBJ2-7	NA	CARSLTGSYEQYF	TGTGCCAGAAGCTTGACGGGTTCCTACGAGCAGTACTTC
15	NA	TRBV20-1	TRBJ2-1	NA	CSASTGQGIYNEQFF	TGCAGTGCTAGTACGGGGCAGGGGATATACAATGAGCAGTTCTTC
17	NA	TRBV5-1	TRBJ2-7	NA	CASSLEGQGVSSYEQYF	TGCGCCAGCAGCTTGGAAGGCCAGGGTGTTTCCTCCTACGAGCAGTACTTC
14	NA	TRBV5-4	TRBJ1-1	NA	CASSLRGLQLEAFF	TGTGCCAGCAGCTTGCGGGGACTCCAATTAGAAGCTTTCTTT
14	NA	TRBV27	TRBJ1-1	NA	CASSLSGRITEAFF	TGTGCCAGCAGTTTATCGGGGCGCATCACTGAAGCTTTCTTT
13	NA	TRBV10-2	TRBJ1-2	NA	CASSESTIYGYTF	TGCGCCAGCAGTGAGTCGACTATCTATGGCTACACCTTC
16	NA	TRBV7-9	TRBJ2-2	NA	CASSGRTDTNTGELFF	TGTGCCAGCAGCGGACGGACGGACACGAACACCGGGGAGCTGTTTTTT
15	TRBD1	TRBV6-5	TRBJ2-7	NA	CASSQTGFKSYEQYF	TGTGCCAGCAGCCAGACAGGGTTTAAGTCCTACGAGCAGTACTTC
14	TRBD1	TRBV7-2	TRBJ2-1	NA	CASSLRDRGSEQFF	TGTGCCAGCAGCTTAAGGGACAGGGGGAGCGAGCAGTTCTTC
16	TRBD1	TRBV9	TRBJ1-1	NA	CASSVSGQAMNTEAFF	TGTGCCAGCAGCGTCTCGGGACAGGCTATGAACACTGAAGCTTTCTTT
14	TRBD1	TRBV6-5	TRBJ1-1	few	CASSPNRGNTEAFF	TGTGCCAGCAGCCCCAACAGGGGGAACACTGAAGCTTTCTTT
19	NA	TRBV6-2/TRBV6-3	TRBJ1-5	NA	CASSSKLLWGADSNQPQHF	TGTGCCAGCAGTTCCAAGCTGCTTTGGGGGGCGGATAGCAATCAGCCCCAGCATTTT
15	NA	TRBV7-7	TRBJ2-1	NA	CASSLRGGGSDEQFF	TGTGCCAGCAGCTTACGTGGAGGGGGGTCCGATGAGCAGTTCTTC
15	NA	TRBV28	TRBJ2-1	NA	CASSSPNQYYNEQFF	TGTGCCAGCAGCAGCCCGAATCAATACTACAATGAGCAGTTCTTC
14	TRBD2	TRBV6-4	TRBJ2-1	NA	CASSDSTSGSEQFF	TGTGCCAGCAGTGACTCGACTAGCGGGAGTGAGCAGTTCTTC
15	NA	TRBV3-1/TRBV3-2	TRBJ2-7	once	CASSQGWGPLYEQYF	TGTGCCAGCAGCCAAGGCTGGGGGCCACTCTACGAGCAGTACTTC
14	TRBD2	TRBV3-1/TRBV3-2	TRBJ2-1	NA	CASRREGSYNEQFF	TGTGCCAGCAGGCGGGAGGGGTCCTACAATGAGCAGTTCTTC